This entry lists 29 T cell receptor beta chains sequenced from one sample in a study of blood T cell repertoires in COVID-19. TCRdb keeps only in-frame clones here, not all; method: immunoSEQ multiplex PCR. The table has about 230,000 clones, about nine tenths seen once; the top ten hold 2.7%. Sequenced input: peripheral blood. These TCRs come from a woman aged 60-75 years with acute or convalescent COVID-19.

CDR3 protein: CASSSGTSGYNEQFF. Written as DNA, the CDR3 is TGTGCCAGCAGCTCCGGGACTAGCGGATACAATGAGCAGTTCTTC. This sequence joins TRBV11-2 and TRBJ2-1, with TRBD2 matching over 11 bases. Per the germline V gene, CDR1 is SGHAT and CDR2 is FQNNGV. There are 15 residues in the CDR3. Trimming removed 4 bases from V and 4 bases from J; junction bases left unmatched: 3.

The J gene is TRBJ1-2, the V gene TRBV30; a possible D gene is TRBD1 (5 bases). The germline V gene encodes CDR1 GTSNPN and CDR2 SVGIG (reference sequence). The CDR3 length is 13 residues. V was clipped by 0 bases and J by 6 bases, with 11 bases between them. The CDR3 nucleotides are TGTGCCTGGAGTGTAAAAGGGGCCGATGGCTACACCTTC. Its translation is CAWSVKGADGYTF.

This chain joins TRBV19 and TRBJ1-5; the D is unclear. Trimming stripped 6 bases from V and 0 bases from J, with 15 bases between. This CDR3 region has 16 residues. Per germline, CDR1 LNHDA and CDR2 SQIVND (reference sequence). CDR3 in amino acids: CASRDGQVYSNQPQHF. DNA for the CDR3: TGTGCCAGTAGAGATGGTCAGGTCTATAGCAATCAGCCCCAGCATTTT.

For the CDR3, the DNA is TGTGCCTGGAGTGTAAGGTTTGGGCCGGAAACCGAGCAGTACTTC. Translation gives CAWSVRFGPETEQYF. The V gene is TRBV30, the J gene TRBJ2-7; D uncertain. From germline, CDR1 is GTSNPN and CDR2 SVGIG (reference sequence). The CDR3 covers 15 residues. Trimming took 0 bases from V and 6 from J, leaving 18 bases between them.

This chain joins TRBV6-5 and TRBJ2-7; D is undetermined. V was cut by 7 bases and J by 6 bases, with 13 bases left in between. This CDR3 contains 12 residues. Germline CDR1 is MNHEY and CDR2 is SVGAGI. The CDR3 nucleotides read TGTGCCAGCAAAAAAGGCGGCTCCGAGCAGTACTTC. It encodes CASKKGGSEQYF.

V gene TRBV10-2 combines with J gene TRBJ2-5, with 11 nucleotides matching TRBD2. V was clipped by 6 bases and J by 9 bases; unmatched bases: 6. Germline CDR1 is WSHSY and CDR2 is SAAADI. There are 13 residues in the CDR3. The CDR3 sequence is CASRVGLAAAQYF. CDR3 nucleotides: TGCGCCAGCAGGGTGGGACTAGCGGCGGCCCAGTACTTC.

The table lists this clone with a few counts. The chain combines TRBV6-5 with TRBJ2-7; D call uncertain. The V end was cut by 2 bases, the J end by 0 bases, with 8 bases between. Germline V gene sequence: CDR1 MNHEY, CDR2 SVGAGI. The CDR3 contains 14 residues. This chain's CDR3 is CASSYLDTSYEQYF. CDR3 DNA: TGTGCCAGCAGTTACCTCGACACCTCCTACGAGCAGTACTTC.

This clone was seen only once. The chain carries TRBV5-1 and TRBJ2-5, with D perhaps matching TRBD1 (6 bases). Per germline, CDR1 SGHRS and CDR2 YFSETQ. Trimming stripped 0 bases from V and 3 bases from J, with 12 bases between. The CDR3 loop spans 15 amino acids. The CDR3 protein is CASSLVAGAEETQYF. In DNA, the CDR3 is TGCGCCAGCAGCTTGGTAGCAGGGGCGGAAGAGACCCAGTACTTC.

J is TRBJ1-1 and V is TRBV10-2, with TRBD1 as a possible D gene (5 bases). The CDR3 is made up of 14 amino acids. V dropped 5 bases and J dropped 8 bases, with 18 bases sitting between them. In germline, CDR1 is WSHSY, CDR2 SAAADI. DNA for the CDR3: TGCGCCAGCAGTCGTCCGGGGGGACGTGGGGAAGCTTTCTTT. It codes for CASSRPGGRGEAFF.

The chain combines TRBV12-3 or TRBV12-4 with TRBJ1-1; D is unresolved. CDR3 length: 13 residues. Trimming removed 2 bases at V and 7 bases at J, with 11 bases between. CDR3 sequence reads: CASSLPPVREAFF. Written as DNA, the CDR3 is TGTGCCAGCAGTTTACCCCCCGTCCGTGAAGCTTTCTTT.

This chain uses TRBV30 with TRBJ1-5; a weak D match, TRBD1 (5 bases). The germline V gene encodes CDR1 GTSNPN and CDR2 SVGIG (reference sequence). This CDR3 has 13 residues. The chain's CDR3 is CAGGTFSNQPQHF. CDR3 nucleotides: TGTGCGGGGGGGACCTTTAGCAATCAGCCCCAGCATTTT.

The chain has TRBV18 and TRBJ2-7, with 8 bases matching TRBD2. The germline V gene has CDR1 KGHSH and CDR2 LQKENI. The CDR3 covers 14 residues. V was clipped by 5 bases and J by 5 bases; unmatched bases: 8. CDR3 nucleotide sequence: TGTGCCAGCTCAGCAGGACTAGCTAGCCACGAGCAGTACTTC. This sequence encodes CASSAGLASHEQYF.

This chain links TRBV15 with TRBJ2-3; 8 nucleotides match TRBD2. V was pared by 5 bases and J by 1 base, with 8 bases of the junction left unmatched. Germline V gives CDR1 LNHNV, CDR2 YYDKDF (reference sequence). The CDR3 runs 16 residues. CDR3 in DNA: TGTGCCACCAGCCGGGGGGGTACTAGCGGCACAGATACGCAGTATTTT. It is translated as CATSRGGTSGTDTQYF.

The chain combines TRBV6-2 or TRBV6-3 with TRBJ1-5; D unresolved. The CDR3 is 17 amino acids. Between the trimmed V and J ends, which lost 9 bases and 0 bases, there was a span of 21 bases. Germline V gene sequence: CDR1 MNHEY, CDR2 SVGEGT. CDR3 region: CARSPTIADYSNQPQHF. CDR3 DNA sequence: TGTGCCAGGAGCCCCACCATTGCAGACTATAGCAATCAGCCCCAGCATTTT.

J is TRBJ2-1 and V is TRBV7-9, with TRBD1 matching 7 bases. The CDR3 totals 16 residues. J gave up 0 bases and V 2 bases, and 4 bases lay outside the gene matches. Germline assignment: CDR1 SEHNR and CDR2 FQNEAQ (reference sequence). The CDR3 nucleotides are TGTGCCAGCAGCTTAATGGGACAGATCTCCTACAATGAGCAGTTCTTC. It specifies CASSLMGQISYNEQFF.

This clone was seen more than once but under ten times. CDR3 nucleotide sequence: TGTGCCTGGAGTGTAGCCCCGGACAGGGGATACGAGCAGTACTTC. Amino acids: CAWSVAPDRGYEQYF. The chain uses TRBV30 and TRBJ2-7; 9 positions match TRBD1. This CDR3 region has 15 residues. V was pared by 0 bases and J by 4 bases, with 7 bases of the junction left unmatched. Germline values: CDR1 GTSNPN, CDR2 SVGIG (reference sequence).

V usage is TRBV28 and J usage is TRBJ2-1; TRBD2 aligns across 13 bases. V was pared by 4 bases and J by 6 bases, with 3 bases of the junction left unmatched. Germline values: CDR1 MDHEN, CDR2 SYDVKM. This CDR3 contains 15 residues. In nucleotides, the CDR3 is TGTGCCAGCAGTTCACTAGCGGGAGGGCCCAATGAGCAGTTCTTC. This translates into CASSSLAGGPNEQFF.

As DNA, the CDR3 is TGTGCCAGCAGCCAAGAGGGGGCACGGAATTCACCCCTCCACTTT. Amino acid sequence: CASSQEGARNSPLHF. The chain is built from TRBV3-1 (or the pseudogene TRBV3-2) and TRBJ1-6, with D tentatively TRBD1 (6 bases). This CDR3 is 15 amino acids long. Trimming took 0 bases from V and 7 from J, leaving 10 bases between them. Germline V gene lookup returns CDR1 LGHDT and CDR2 YNNKEL (reference sequence).

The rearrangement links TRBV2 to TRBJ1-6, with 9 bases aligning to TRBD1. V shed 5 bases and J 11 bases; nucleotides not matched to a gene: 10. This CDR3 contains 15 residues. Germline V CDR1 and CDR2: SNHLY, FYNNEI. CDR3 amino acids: CASSQGQGRATPLHF. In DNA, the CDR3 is TGTGCCAGCAGTCAGGGACAGGGAAGAGCCACACCCCTCCACTTT.

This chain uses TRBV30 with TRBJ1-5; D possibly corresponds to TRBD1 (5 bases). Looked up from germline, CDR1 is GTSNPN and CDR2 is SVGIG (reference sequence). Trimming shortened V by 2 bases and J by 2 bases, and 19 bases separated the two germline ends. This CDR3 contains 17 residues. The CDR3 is CAWSRAIGGAGNQPQHF. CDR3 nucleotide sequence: TGTGCCTGGAGTCGCGCTATCGGGGGTGCGGGCAATCAGCCCCAGCATTTT.

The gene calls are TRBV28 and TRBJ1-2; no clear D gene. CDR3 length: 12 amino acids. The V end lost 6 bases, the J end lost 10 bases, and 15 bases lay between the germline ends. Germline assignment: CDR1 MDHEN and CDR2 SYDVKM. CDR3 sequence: CASRRQLGYYTF. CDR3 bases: TGTGCCAGCAGGAGGCAGCTTGGGTACTACACCTTC.

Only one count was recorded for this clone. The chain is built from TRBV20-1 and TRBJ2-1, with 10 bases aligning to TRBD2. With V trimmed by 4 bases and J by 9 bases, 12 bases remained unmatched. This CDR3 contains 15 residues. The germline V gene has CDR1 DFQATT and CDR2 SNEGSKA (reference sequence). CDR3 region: CSAIDLLAGSIEQFF. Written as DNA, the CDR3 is TGCAGTGCTATTGATTTACTAGCGGGATCGATTGAGCAGTTCTTC.

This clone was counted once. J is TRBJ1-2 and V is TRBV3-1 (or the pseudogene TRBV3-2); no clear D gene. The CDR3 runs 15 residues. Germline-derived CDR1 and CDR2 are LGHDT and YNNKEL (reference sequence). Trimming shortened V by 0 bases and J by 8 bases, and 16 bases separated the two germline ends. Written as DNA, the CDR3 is TGTGCCAGCAGCCAAGATCTTTTACTGAATAGCGGCTACACCTTC. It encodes CASSQDLLLNSGYTF.

CDR3 in DNA: TGTGCCAGCAGCTCGTCCCGGGGATTCCAAGAGACCCAGTACTTC. Encoded protein: CASSSSRGFQETQYF. The chain couples TRBV7-9 to TRBJ2-5, with D perhaps matching TRBD2 (5 bases). CDR1 SEHNR and CDR2 FQNEAQ come from the germline V gene (reference sequence). The CDR3 spans 15 residues. Trimming stripped 4 bases from V and 1 base from J, with 13 bases between.

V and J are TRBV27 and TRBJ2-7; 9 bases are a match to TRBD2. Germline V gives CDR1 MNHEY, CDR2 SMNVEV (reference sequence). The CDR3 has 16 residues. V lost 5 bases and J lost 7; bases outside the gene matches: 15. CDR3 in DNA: TGTGCCAGCAGTGCCCCCTTGGGGACTAGCTTAGGTGAGCAGTACTTC. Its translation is CASSAPLGTSLGEQYF.

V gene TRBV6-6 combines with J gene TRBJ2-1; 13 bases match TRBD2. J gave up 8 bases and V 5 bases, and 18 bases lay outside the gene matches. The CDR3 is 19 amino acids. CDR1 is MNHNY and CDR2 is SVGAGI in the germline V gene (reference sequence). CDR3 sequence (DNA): TGTGCCAGCAGTCTGAACCTCCCGGGACTAGCGGGAAATTTTGATGAGCAGTTCTTC. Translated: CASSLNLPGLAGNFDEQFF.

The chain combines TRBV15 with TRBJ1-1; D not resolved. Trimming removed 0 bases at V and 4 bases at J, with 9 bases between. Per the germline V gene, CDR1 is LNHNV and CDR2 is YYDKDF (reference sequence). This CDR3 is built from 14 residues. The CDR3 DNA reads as TGTGCCACCAGCAGAGACAGATCTCCCACTGAAGCTTTCTTT. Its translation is CATSRDRSPTEAFF. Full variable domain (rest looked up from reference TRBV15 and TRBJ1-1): DAMVIQNPRYQVTQFGKPVTLSCSQTLNHNVMYWYQQKSSQAPKLLFHYYDKDFNNEADTPDNFQSRRPNTSFCFLDIRSPGLGDTAMYLCATSRDRSPTEAFFGQGTRLTVV.

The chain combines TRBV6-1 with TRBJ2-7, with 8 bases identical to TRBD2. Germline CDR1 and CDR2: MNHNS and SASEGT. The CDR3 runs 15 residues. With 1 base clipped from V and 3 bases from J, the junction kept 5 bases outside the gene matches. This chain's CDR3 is CASSEGSGGFYEQYF. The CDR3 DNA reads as TGTGCCAGCAGTGAAGGGAGCGGGGGTTTCTACGAGCAGTACTTC.

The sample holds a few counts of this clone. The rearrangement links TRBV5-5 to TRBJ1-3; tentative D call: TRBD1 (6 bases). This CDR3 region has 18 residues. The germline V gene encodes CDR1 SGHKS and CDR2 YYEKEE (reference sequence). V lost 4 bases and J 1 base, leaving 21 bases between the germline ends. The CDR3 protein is CASSPGSGGAGSGNTIYF. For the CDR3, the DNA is TGTGCCAGCAGCCCCGGGTCGGGGGGCGCAGGGTCTGGAAACACCATATATTTT.